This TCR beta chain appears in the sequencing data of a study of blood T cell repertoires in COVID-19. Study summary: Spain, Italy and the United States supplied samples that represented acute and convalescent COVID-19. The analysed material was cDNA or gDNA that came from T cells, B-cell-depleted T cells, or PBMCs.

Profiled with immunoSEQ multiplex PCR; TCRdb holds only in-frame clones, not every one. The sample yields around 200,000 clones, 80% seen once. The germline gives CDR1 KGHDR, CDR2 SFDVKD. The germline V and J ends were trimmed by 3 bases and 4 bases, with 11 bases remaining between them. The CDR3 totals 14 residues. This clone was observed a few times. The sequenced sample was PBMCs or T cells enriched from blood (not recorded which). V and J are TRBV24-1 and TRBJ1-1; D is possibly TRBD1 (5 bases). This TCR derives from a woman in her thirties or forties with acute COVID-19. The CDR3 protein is CATSDRWGGTEAFF. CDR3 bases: TGTGCCACCAGTGATAGGTGGGGGGGCACTGAAGCTTTCTTT.